This is a list of T cell receptor beta chains from one sample in a study of T cell responses to AZD1222 COVID-19 vaccine. TCRdb keeps only in-frame clones here, not all; method: immunoSEQ multiplex PCR. The sample has around 96,000 clones; roughly 90% are singletons. Here the sequenced sample was peripheral blood, taken on day 0 of AZD1222 vaccination. These receptor sequences come from an adult in good health. Each CDR3 is given with its conserved first and last residue. Each record gives: V gene, CDR3 length, CDR3 protein.

V gene: TRBV5-8
CDR3 length: 14
CDR3 protein: CASSPRGVDTEAFF

V gene: TRBV5-5
CDR3 length: 17
CDR3 protein: CASSPEGAVPGDQPQHF

V gene: TRBV7-9
CDR3 length: 12
CDR3 protein: CASSLTTYEQYF

V gene: TRBV19
CDR3 length: 13
CDR3 protein: CASSWDSGNTIYF

V gene: TRBV5-1
CDR3 length: 16
CDR3 protein: CASSKPPDRAEETQYF

V gene: TRBV6-5
CDR3 length: 14
CDR3 protein: CASSNGALNSPLHF

V gene: TRBV11-1
CDR3 length: 15
CDR3 protein: CASSSRLAGRETQYF

V gene: TRBV13
CDR3 length: 16
CDR3 protein: CASSLGTGYTNEKLFF

V gene: TRBV6-5
CDR3 length: 13
CDR3 protein: CASTQGGNQPQHF

V gene: TRBV28
CDR3 length: 15
CDR3 protein: CASSRATGYNSPLHF

V gene: TRBV5-4
CDR3 length: 15
CDR3 protein: CASSQDPHQNTEAFF

V gene: TRBV10-1
CDR3 length: 13
CDR3 protein: CASSERASYGYTF

V gene: TRBV30
CDR3 length: 15
CDR3 protein: CAWSVLLTGKDGYTF

V gene: TRBV2
CDR3 length: 15
CDR3 protein: CASSETAATNEKLFF

V gene: TRBV6-5
CDR3 length: 15
CDR3 protein: CASSRGVPPGHEQFF

V gene: TRBV10-1
CDR3 length: 16
CDR3 protein: CASSESRASGGSEQFF

V gene: TRBV27
CDR3 length: 14
CDR3 protein: CASRGGGNTGELFF

V gene: TRBV9
CDR3 length: 11
CDR3 protein: CASSPGYGYTF

V gene: TRBV5-1
CDR3 length: 14
CDR3 protein: CASSITGVNTEAFF

V gene: TRBV4-1
CDR3 length: 16
CDR3 protein: CASSPAVETGNTEAFF

V gene: TRBV20-1
CDR3 length: 11
CDR3 protein: CSARENYGYTF

V gene: TRBV7-9
CDR3 length: 15
CDR3 protein: CASSPTGTRTGELFF

V gene: TRBV6-1
CDR3 length: 13
CDR3 protein: CASSRTRHETQYF

V gene: TRBV10-1
CDR3 length: 13
CDR3 protein: CASSESGRPEQYF

V gene: TRBV25-1
CDR3 length: 16
CDR3 protein: CASSEYRSATNEKLFF

V gene: TRBV30
CDR3 length: 17
CDR3 protein: CAWSHRTGAKVNTEAFF

V gene: TRBV6-5
CDR3 length: 13
CDR3 protein: CASSYEQGTEAFF

V gene: TRBV7-2
CDR3 length: 15
CDR3 protein: CASSLSVRLQTEAFF

V gene: TRBV23-1
CDR3 length: 16
CDR3 protein: CASSRSGARQVTEAFF

V gene: TRBV6-2/TRBV6-3
CDR3 length: 15
CDR3 protein: CASSSELGGNTEAFF

V gene: TRBV3-1/TRBV3-2
CDR3 length: 12
CDR3 protein: CASSPDTYGYTF

V gene: TRBV10-2
CDR3 length: 15
CDR3 protein: CASLDLGQGSAEQYF

V gene: TRBV2
CDR3 length: 14
CDR3 protein: CAREGQGRNTEAFF

V gene: TRBV10-2
CDR3 length: 16
CDR3 protein: CASRAGAGAHTGELFF

V gene: TRBV11-3
CDR3 length: 12
CDR3 protein: CASSLDGDEQYF

V gene: TRBV21-1
CDR3 length: 18
CDR3 protein: CASSKGGEPGALTDTQYF

V gene: TRBV28
CDR3 length: 13
CDR3 protein: CASGPGWAYYQYF

V gene: TRBV7-9
CDR3 length: 13
CDR3 protein: CASSSTGNYGYTF

V gene: TRBV20-1
CDR3 length: 16
CDR3 protein: CSASIPASGGRETQYF

V gene: TRBV10-1
CDR3 length: 13
CDR3 protein: CATYRGGQETQYF

V gene: TRBV21-1
CDR3 length: 15
CDR3 protein: CASPPYRGRDSPLHF

V gene: TRBV10-3
CDR3 length: 14
CDR3 protein: CAISEAGRTYGYTF

V gene: TRBV6-5
CDR3 length: 16
CDR3 protein: CASSYSYRERNQPQHF

V gene: TRBV11-2
CDR3 length: 17
CDR3 protein: CASSSTGTSSGANVLTF

V gene: TRBV18
CDR3 length: 15
CDR3 protein: CASSPLDRGFYGYTF

V gene: TRBV5-1
CDR3 length: 13
CDR3 protein: CASSFTASYEQYF

V gene: TRBV6-4
CDR3 length: 14
CDR3 protein: CASSDSGGADTQYF

V gene: TRBV18
CDR3 length: 14
CDR3 protein: CASSGTGPNSPLHF

V gene: TRBV6-4
CDR3 length: 13
CDR3 protein: CASSEDNYNEQFF

V gene: TRBV5-1
CDR3 length: 16
CDR3 protein: CASSLVAGGRYNEQFF

V gene: TRBV11-2
CDR3 length: 16
CDR3 protein: CASSLDAPWQGDGYTF

V gene: TRBV25-1
CDR3 length: 14
CDR3 protein: CASSAPTGQETQYF

V gene: TRBV7-2
CDR3 length: 13
CDR3 protein: CASSLGAQYGYTF

V gene: TRBV10-2
CDR3 length: 12
CDR3 protein: CASRGVGEKLFF

V gene: TRBV7-2
CDR3 length: 14
CDR3 protein: CASSAASGGEKLFF

V gene: TRBV11-2
CDR3 length: 15
CDR3 protein: CASSLRAGGTDTQYF

V gene: TRBV9
CDR3 length: 15
CDR3 protein: CASRRGAGSGNTIYF

V gene: TRBV6-4
CDR3 length: 13
CDR3 protein: CASRGQGTGEQYF

V gene: TRBV30
CDR3 length: 13
CDR3 protein: CAWSAREEGGYTF